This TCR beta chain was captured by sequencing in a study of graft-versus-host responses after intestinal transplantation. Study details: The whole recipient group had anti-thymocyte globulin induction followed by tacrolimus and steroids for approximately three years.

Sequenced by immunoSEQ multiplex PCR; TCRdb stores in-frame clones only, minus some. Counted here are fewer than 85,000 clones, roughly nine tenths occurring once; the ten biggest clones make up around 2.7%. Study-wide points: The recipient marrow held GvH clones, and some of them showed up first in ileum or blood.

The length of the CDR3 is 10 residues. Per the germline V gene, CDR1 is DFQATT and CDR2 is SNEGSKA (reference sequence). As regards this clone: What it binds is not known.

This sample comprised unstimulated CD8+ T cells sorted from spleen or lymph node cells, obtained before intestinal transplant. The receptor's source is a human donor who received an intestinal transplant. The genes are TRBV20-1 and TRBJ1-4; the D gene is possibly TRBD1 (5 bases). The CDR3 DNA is TGCAGCGCCGGGGGAAGAAAACTGTTTTTT. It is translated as CSAGGRKLFF.